Below, 11 T cell receptor beta chains from the same sample are listed, as sequenced in a study of blood T cell repertoires in COVID-19. Method: immunoSEQ multiplex PCR; TCRdb's copy keeps in-frame clones and lacks some. The data contain about 400,000 clones, nearly 90% of them singletons. The sample was PBMCs or T cells enriched from blood (not recorded which). These receptor sequences come from a woman aged 25-40 years who had recovered from COVID-19.

The rearrangement uses TRBV12-3 or TRBV12-4 and TRBJ1-4; D not certain. The V end was cut by 3 bases, the J end by 10 bases, with 12 bases between. This CDR3 has 13 amino acids. The chain's CDR3 is CASSFRSPGKLFF. As DNA, the CDR3 is TGTGCCAGCAGTTTCCGTTCCCCAGGAAAACTGTTTTTT.

The CDR3 is CAWSPGQGVRYGYTF. In DNA, the CDR3 is TGTGCCTGGAGCCCCGGACAGGGCGTCCGCTATGGCTACACCTTC. The genes are TRBV30 and TRBJ1-2, with 8 bases aligning to TRBD1. Germline V lookup: CDR1 GTSNPN, CDR2 SVGIG (reference sequence). CDR3 length: 15 residues. V shed 3 bases and J 4 bases; nucleotides not matched to a gene: 10.

This chain connects TRBV6-5 to TRBJ2-5; TRBD2 aligns across 9 bases. After removal of 8 bases from V and 5 bases from J, the junction contained 9 bases not matched to a gene. Germline V gives CDR1 MNHEY, CDR2 SVGAGI. The CDR3 runs 14 residues. CDR3 DNA: TGTGCCAGCGGGGCTAGCGGGATTAGGGAGACCCAGTACTTC. This gives the protein CASGASGIRETQYF.

This clone was counted a single time. V usage is TRBV6-5 and J usage is TRBJ2-7; D ambiguous. Trimming took 6 bases from V and 2 from J, leaving 8 bases between them. This CDR3 is built from 12 residues. Germline CDR1 is MNHEY and CDR2 is SVGAGI. The DNA for the CDR3 is TGTGCCAGCAGCCCCCTCCCCTACGAGCAGTACTTC. It is translated as CASSPLPYEQYF.

The CDR3 protein is CASSPRLAGAGEQYF. CDR3 coding DNA: TGTGCCAGCAGCCCCAGACTAGCGGGAGCGGGCGAGCAGTACTTC. The chain joins TRBV11-1 to TRBJ2-7, with 12 bases identical to TRBD2. J lost 6 bases, V lost 5 bases, and 8 bases had no gene match. CDR3 length equals 15 residues. CDR1 is SGHAT and CDR2 is FQDESV in the germline V gene (reference sequence).

The chain has TRBV5-1 and TRBJ2-5; TRBD2 might be the D (5 bases). There are 15 residues in the CDR3. V was shortened by 4 bases and J by 7 bases, with 20 bases between the two germline ends. Germline CDR1 SGHRS, CDR2 YFSETQ. CDR3 sequence reads: CASSRTRESLVTQYF. CDR3 coding DNA: TGCGCCAGCAGCCGCACAAGGGAGAGCTTAGTGACCCAGTACTTC.

A word on this clone: Its ends do not fully match the called genes, so a read error is possible. The V call is TRBV2, the J call TRBJ2-7; D remains ambiguous. The germline CDR1 and CDR2 sequences are SNHLY and FYNNEI. The CDR3 extends over 12 amino acids. This CDR3 is CASSVRSNWASF. CDR3 coding DNA: TGTGCCAGCAGTGTTCGGTCTAACTGGGCAAGCTTC.

The CDR3 spells CASISGGNTIYF. For the CDR3, the DNA is TGTGCCAGCATCAGCGGGGGAAACACCATATATTTT. The chain uses TRBV12-3 or TRBV12-4 and TRBJ1-3, with unresolved D. CDR3 size: 12 residues. Deletions cut 7 bases from V and 4 bases from J, with 8 bases between.

The J gene is TRBJ2-1, the V gene TRBV12-3 or TRBV12-4; 8 bases match TRBD2. After removal of 4 bases from V and 9 bases from J, the junction contained 5 bases not matched to a gene. The CDR3 runs 13 residues. CDR3 DNA: TGTGCCAGCAGTTACGGGGGGGATGCTGAGCAGTTCTTC. Translating it yields CASSYGGDAEQFF.

V and J are TRBV4-1 and TRBJ1-1; D is perhaps TRBD1 (6 bases). There are 17 residues in the CDR3. CDR1 is MGHRA, CDR2 YSYEKL, per germline. The V gene lost 3 bases and the J gene lost 0 bases, with 17 bases spanning the gap. For the CDR3, the DNA is TGCGCCAGCAGCCACCGGGGGAGGGGGGCGTTGAACACTGAAGCTTTCTTT. Translation gives CASSHRGRGALNTEAFF.

CDR3 amino acids: CASSLQPRDYGYTF. CDR3 nucleotides: TGTGCCAGCAGCCTCCAACCACGGGACTATGGCTACACCTTC. The chain couples TRBV28 to TRBJ1-2; D not resolved. Germline lookup yields CDR1 MDHEN and CDR2 SYDVKM. Trimming stripped 6 bases from V and 3 bases from J, with 14 bases between. This CDR3 has 14 amino acids.